The 26 T cell receptor beta chains given below trace back to one sample, sequenced in a study of T cells after yellow fever vaccination. Each CDR3 protein is one row after TCRdb ran MiXCR on the 5' RACE reads. The table lists around 350,000 distinct CDR3 sequences, around 10% of them singletons. The material was PBMCs, obtained on the day of the first yellow fever vaccination. These receptor sequences come from a man between 18 and 29 years old who received the YFV17D yellow fever vaccine.

The J gene is TRBJ2-7, the V gene TRBV20-1; D remains unclear. This CDR3 is 11 amino acids long. Germline CDR1 DFQATT, CDR2 SNEGSKA (reference sequence). Trimming took off 0 bases at V and 5 bases at J, with 5 bases between the two ends. CDR3 coding DNA: TGCAGTGCTAGAGATAAGCACGAGCAGTACGTC. This codes for CSARDKHEQYV.

The chain combines TRBV27 with TRBJ2-1; 8 bases agree with TRBD2. CDR3 length: 15 residues. Germline CDR1 reads MNHEY; CDR2 reads SMNVEV (reference sequence). Losses at the gene ends were 3 bases for V and 0 bases for J; bases not matched to a gene: 1. CDR3 loop: CASSFAGGSYNEQFF. The CDR3 nucleotides are TGTGCCAGCAGTTTTGCGGGGGGCTCCTACAATGAGCAGTTCTTC.

This clonotype was picked up a small number of times. The chain is built from TRBV11-2 and TRBJ2-1, with 8 bases fitting TRBD1. Germline V gives CDR1 SGHAT, CDR2 FQNNGV. The CDR3 extends over 17 amino acids. Trimming took 3 bases from V and 3 from J; bases not matched to a gene: 10. CDR3 in DNA: TGTGCCAGCAGCTTCCTCGCTGGGACAGGCCACTACAATGAGCAGTTCTTC. The encoded protein is CASSFLAGTGHYNEQFF.

V and J are TRBV3-1 and TRBJ2-2, with TRBD2 identical over 11 bases. J gave up 3 bases and V 11 bases, and 14 bases lay outside the gene matches. The CDR3 totals 17 residues. From germline, CDR1 is LGHDT and CDR2 YNNKEL (reference sequence). This chain's CDR3 is CASWRRSGGAHTGELFF. The CDR3 coding sequence is TGTGCCTCCTGGCGACGTAGCGGGGGGGCCCACACCGGGGAGCTGTTTTTT.

The gene calls are TRBV12-3 or TRBV12-4 and TRBJ2-7, with 10 positions matching TRBD2. The CDR3 spans 14 residues. The ends lost 10 bases at V and 6 bases at J; junction bases unmatched: 12. CDR3 in amino acids: CATRSSGGDPEQYF. CDR3 DNA sequence: TGTGCCACCCGGTCCAGCGGGGGGGACCCCGAGCAGTACTTC.

The chain uses TRBV7-9 and TRBJ2-3, with 9 bases that match TRBD2. Germline assignment: CDR1 SEHNR and CDR2 FQNEAQ (reference sequence). V lost 3 bases and J lost 5; bases outside the gene matches: 9. The length of the CDR3 is 16 residues. The CDR3, as DNA: TGTGCCAGCAGCTTTGGAAATAGCGGGGGTGGAGATACGCAGTATTTT. Its translation: CASSFGNSGGGDTQYF. Full variable domain (missing parts from reference TRBV7-9 and TRBJ2-3): DTGVSQNPRHKITKRGQNVTFRCDPISEHNRLYWYRQTLGQGPEFLTYFQNEAQLEKSRLLSDRFSAERPKGSFSTLEIQRTEQGDSAMYLCASSFGNSGGGDTQYFGPGTRLTVL.

The chain uses TRBV6-1 and TRBJ2-3; TRBD1 agrees at 9 bases. Trimming took 4 bases from V and 6 from J; bases not matched to a gene: 5. Germline lookup yields CDR1 MNHNS and CDR2 SASEGT. The CDR3 totals 14 residues. CDR3: CASSADRGFDTQYF. In DNA, the CDR3 is TGTGCCAGCAGTGCTGACAGGGGGTTTGATACGCAGTATTTT.

This clonotype was counted between two and nine times. The chain has TRBV29-1 and TRBJ2-1; D is unresolved. Trimming stripped 4 bases from V and 4 bases from J, with 5 bases between. CDR1 SQVTM and CDR2 ANQGSEA come from the germline V gene. CDR3 size: 11 residues. The CDR3 spells CSVVWYNEQFF. CDR3 nucleotides: TGCAGCGTTGTATGGTACAATGAGCAGTTCTTC.

The sample holds a few counts of this clonotype. The V gene is TRBV5-4, the J gene TRBJ1-3; no reliable D call. Germline loops: CDR1 SGHNT, CDR2 YYREEE (reference sequence). V dropped 0 bases and J dropped 1 base, with 11 bases sitting between them. The CDR3 has 16 amino acids. Here the CDR3 DNA reads TGTGCCAGCAGCTTGGTTGGTGGAGTGTCTGGAAACACCATATATTTT. Translating gives CASSLVGGVSGNTIYF.

The V gene is TRBV12-3 or TRBV12-4, the J gene TRBJ2-3; D is tentatively TRBD1 or TRBD2 (5 bases each). V lost 6 bases and J 4 bases, leaving 23 bases between the germline ends. There are 17 residues in the CDR3. This CDR3 is CASSTRSGTDSPDTQYF. The CDR3 bases are TGTGCCAGCAGCACCCGGTCGGGGACGGACTCCCCAGATACGCAGTATTTT.

V and J are TRBV5-1 and TRBJ2-5, with 8 bases matching TRBD1. Germline loops: CDR1 SGHRS, CDR2 YFSETQ. Trimming removed 1 base from V and 5 bases from J; junction bases left unmatched: 7. This CDR3 has 15 amino acids. CDR3 nucleotide sequence: TGCGCCAGCAGCTTGAGTCAGGGGGCCCGGGAGACCCAGTACTTC. Protein: CASSLSQGARETQYF.

This clonotype occurred many times. The V and J genes are TRBV5-1 and TRBJ2-3, with 8 positions matching TRBD2. The CDR3 length is 16 residues. V lost 3 bases, J lost 6 bases, and 12 bases stayed unmatched. The V gene's germline CDR1 is SGHRS and CDR2 YFSETQ. CDR3 in amino acids: CASSWRTSSTVDTQYF. The CDR3 bases are TGCGCCAGCAGCTGGAGGACTAGCTCCACGGTGGATACGCAGTATTTT.

This clonotype has a count of ten or more. This chain connects TRBV10-3 to TRBJ1-2; 8 bases match TRBD1. After removal of 4 bases from V and 6 bases from J, the junction contained 4 bases not matched to a gene. The germline CDR1 and CDR2 sequences are ENHRY and SYGVKD. This CDR3 contains 13 residues. CDR3 nucleotide sequence: TGTGCCATCAGTGGCCAGGGGGCGGATGGCTACACCTTC. It specifies CAISGQGADGYTF.

This clonotype was recorded a few times. This rearrangement joins TRBV7-9 to TRBJ1-1; possible D gene TRBD1, 6 bases. The CDR3 length is 17 residues. Trimming left V 3 bases short and J 2 bases short, with 19 bases between. The germline V gene encodes CDR1 SEHNR and CDR2 FQNEAQ (reference sequence). CDR3 protein: CASSFFPARTDNTEAFF. The DNA for the CDR3 is TGTGCCAGCAGCTTTTTTCCGGCCAGGACAGACAACACTGAAGCTTTCTTT. The entire variable domain, with the rest obtained from reference TRBV7-9 and TRBJ1-1, is as follows: DTGVSQNPRHKITKRGQNVTFRCDPISEHNRLYWYRQTLGQGPEFLTYFQNEAQLEKSRLLSDRFSAERPKGSFSTLEIQRTEQGDSAMYLCASSFFPARTDNTEAFFGQGTRLTVV.

The table lists this clonotype with a few counts. The chain uses TRBV5-6 and TRBJ1-2, with 9 bases lining up with TRBD1. This CDR3 spans 14 amino acids. Trimming removed 4 bases from V and 4 bases from J; junction bases left unmatched: 5. CDR1 and CDR2 (germline): SGHDT, YYEEEE. CDR3 bases: TGTGCCAGCAGCAACAGGGGGCTGAGCTATGGCTACACCTTC. This codes for CASSNRGLSYGYTF.

This clonotype was seen a handful of times. The CDR3 sequence is CSAISGGDAYNEQFF. In DNA, the CDR3 is TGCAGTGCTATTAGCGGGGGAGACGCATACAATGAGCAGTTCTTC. The rearrangement joins TRBV20-1 to TRBJ2-1; the match to TRBD2 covers 9 bases. V lost 4 bases and J lost 4; bases outside the gene matches: 8. This CDR3 has 15 residues. Germline assignment: CDR1 DFQATT and CDR2 SNEGSKA (reference sequence).

The chain links TRBV7-2 to TRBJ2-1; the match to TRBD2 covers 8 bases. J lost 9 bases, V lost 0 bases, and 10 bases had no gene match. Germline CDR1 is SGHTA and CDR2 is FQGNSA. The CDR3 is 16 amino acids. The CDR3 region has the DNA TGTGCCAGCAGCTTAGCGCAGGGACTAGGCCTTGGTGAGCAGTTCTTC. This gives the protein CASSLAQGLGLGEQFF.

The genes are TRBV4-3 and TRBJ2-1; D call uncertain. The V gene's germline CDR1 is LGHNA and CDR2 YSLEER. The CDR3 runs 13 residues. Trimming shortened V by 1 base and J by 7 bases, and 8 bases separated the two germline ends. This chain's CDR3 is CASSQGLLNEQFF. The CDR3 nucleotides are TGCGCCAGCAGCCAAGGACTTCTTAATGAGCAGTTCTTC.

This clonotype showed up many times. The chain uses TRBV7-9 and TRBJ2-1; 10 nucleotides match TRBD1. Germline-derived CDR1 and CDR2 are SEHNR and FQNEAQ (reference sequence). The J segment lost 4 bases and the V segment lost 5 bases, leaving 11 bases of the junction unmatched. The CDR3 loop spans 17 amino acids. The CDR3 DNA reads TGTGCCAGCAGCCTATTGGACAGGGGGAGGATGTACAATGAGCAGTTCTTC. Amino acids: CASSLLDRGRMYNEQFF.

Many counts were recorded for this clonotype. The CDR3 DNA follows: TGTGCCAGCAGCCCGCCTACTAGCGGGGCCTACAATGAGCAGTTCTTC. Residues: CASSPPTSGAYNEQFF. The chain couples TRBV7-9 to TRBJ2-1; 10 nucleotides agree with TRBD2. Germline-derived CDR1 and CDR2 are SEHNR and FQNEAQ (reference sequence). V trimming: 5 bases; J trimming: 2 bases; junction bases outside the gene matches: 6. There are 16 residues in the CDR3.

The chain uses TRBV28 and TRBJ2-7; tentatively, D is TRBD2 (5 bases). This CDR3 spans 16 amino acids. CDR1 is MDHEN and CDR2 is SYDVKM in the germline V gene. Trimming took off 6 bases at V and 0 bases at J, with 18 bases between the two ends. The CDR3: CASSPALGGSSYEQYV. The DNA for the CDR3 is TGTGCCAGCAGCCCTGCGTTAGGAGGAAGCTCCTACGAGCAGTACGTC.

The chain joins TRBV2 to TRBJ1-2; D is unresolved. The CDR3 is 14 residues long. V lost 3 bases, J lost 3 bases, and 11 bases lay in between. Germline loops: CDR1 SNHLY, CDR2 FYNNEI. CDR3 region: CASSDSIGDYGYTF. Written as DNA, the CDR3 is TGTGCCAGCAGTGACTCCATCGGGGACTATGGCTACACCTTC.

This chain joins TRBV5-5 and TRBJ1-6, with D unclear. V was trimmed by 0 bases and J by 8 bases, leaving 9 bases between them. This CDR3 region has 14 residues. Germline V lookup: CDR1 SGHKS, CDR2 YYEKEE (reference sequence). As DNA, the CDR3 is TGTGCCAGCAGCTTGGACGGCGGTTATTCACCCCTCCACTTT. Translating gives CASSLDGGYSPLHF.

Only a few counts were recorded for this clonotype. The chain links TRBV29-1 to TRBJ2-1; D may match TRBD1 or TRBD2 (5 bases each). The CDR3 length is 13 residues. V was shortened by 4 bases and J by 6 bases, with 13 bases between the two germline ends. Germline V CDR1 and CDR2: SQVTM, ANQGSEA. CDR3 coding DNA: TGCAGCGTTGTTCCCACCGGGGCCAATGAGCAGTTCTTC. It codes for CSVVPTGANEQFF.

The chain has TRBV20-1 and TRBJ1-5, with 7 nucleotides matching TRBD1. Germline CDR1 and CDR2: DFQATT and SNEGSKA (reference sequence). This CDR3 is 17 amino acids long. J was trimmed by 2 bases and V by 0 bases; bases with no gene match: 10. The CDR3 DNA follows: TGCAGTGCTAGAGACCCCAGGGGGGGCGAGCGCAATCAGCCCCAGCATTTT. It encodes CSARDPRGGERNQPQHF.

Here the CDR3 reads CASSPGTAYGYTF. CDR3 DNA: TGTGCCAGCAGTCCCGGGACAGCCTATGGCTACACCTTC. The V call is TRBV7-3, the J call TRBJ1-2; 7 bases are shared with TRBD1. This CDR3 has 13 amino acids. Germline V gene lookup returns CDR1 SGHTA and CDR2 FQGTGA. V dropped 6 bases and J dropped 4; count of bases not matched to a gene: 5.